The rows below give T cell receptor beta chains drawn from one sample of a study of blood T cell repertoires in COVID-19. The assay was immunoSEQ multiplex PCR, and TCRdb's table has in-frame clones only and misses some. The sample includes around 150,000 clones, roughly 88% of them seen just once. Sequencing used peripheral blood. The source of these receptors is a man aged 55 to 70 with active or convalescent COVID-19. CDR3s leave out the opening cysteine and the closing phenylalanine or tryptophan. Each record gives: J gene, clone size, V gene, CDR3 protein. Clone size, where shown, is once, few, many, or a class for clones that have expanded.

TRBJ1-3 | - | TRBV10-3 | AISLGNTIY
TRBJ1-2 | - | TRBV7-9 | ASSLGTANYGYT
TRBJ2-1 | - | TRBV4-2 | ASSQAGVGEQF
TRBJ1-4 | once | TRBV5-1 | ASSLIQGSNEKLF
TRBJ1-1 | once | TRBV6-5 | ATTSQGYTEAF
TRBJ2-3 | - | TRBV27 | ASSETSTDTQY
TRBJ2-2 | - | TRBV29-1 | SGARDREAGELF
TRBJ2-4 | - | TRBV6-2/TRBV6-3 | ASSYSPGRAKNIQY
TRBJ1-1 | - | TRBV5-1 | ASSLVGGPTEAF
TRBJ1-5 | - | TRBV2 | ASSQAEGGQPQH
TRBJ2-5 | - | TRBV27 | ASSLALAGRETQY
TRBJ2-7 | - | TRBV5-1 | ASSLGDYGNYEQY
TRBJ1-2 | - | TRBV6-6 | ASRQPGQGYGYT
TRBJ2-7 | few | TRBV28 | ASRQGYGAYEQY
TRBJ1-5 | - | TRBV6-5 | ASSRVGREGQPQH
TRBJ2-7 | - | TRBV5-1 | ASSLRGDNTYEQY
TRBJ2-1 | - | TRBV18 | ASSPTAGEQF
TRBJ2-1 | - | TRBV18 | ASSPSGGGYNEQF
TRBJ1-1 | - | TRBV6-2/TRBV6-3 | ASSYSAKSMNTEAF
TRBJ2-7 | - | TRBV14 | ASSQGQGPYEQY
TRBJ2-2 | - | TRBV9 | ASSVGSGGPDTGELF
TRBJ1-5 | - | TRBV6-6 | ASRFGQDNQPQH
TRBJ2-7 | few | TRBV6-5 | ASSLSAGRPSYEQY
TRBJ1-6 | - | TRBV28 | ASGRTGFYSPLH
TRBJ2-7 | - | TRBV10-2 | ASSASGSYEQY
TRBJ1-1 | - | TRBV19 | ASSSPAQGRMNTEAF
TRBJ1-5 | - | TRBV7-2 | ASMAGERQPQH
TRBJ2-7 | - | TRBV19 | ASSTRQGAGEQY
TRBJ2-5 | - | TRBV18 | ASSGFPPGVYQETQY
TRBJ2-5 | few | TRBV2 | ASSEAFGGRQETQY
TRBJ2-7 | - | TRBV28 | ASSPPGTAYEQY
TRBJ2-7 | - | TRBV7-9 | ASSLVGGRSTYEQY
TRBJ2-2 | once | TRBV6-4 | ASSDSGGPTGELF
TRBJ2-5 | - | TRBV18 | ASSPRAGGQETQY
TRBJ1-2 | - | TRBV24-1 | AIGQGGLYGYT
TRBJ1-2 | - | TRBV14 | ASSQAPGGAYYGYT
TRBJ1-1 | - | TRBV12-3/TRBV12-4 | ASSLGTEAF